The clone carrying this TCR beta chain was observed many times. The sample belongs to a study of T-cell reconstitution after alpha-beta-depleted transplantation in children. As it was prepared, the TCRbeta library received unique molecular identifiers. Using its own MiXCR run on the PCR reads, TCRdb lists one record per CDR3 protein. The sample has some 280,000 distinct CDR3 sequences, approximately 9.8% seen once. Germline values: CDR1 SGHTA, CDR2 FQGNSA. The CDR3 totals 14 residues. V was clipped by 1 base and J by 8 bases, with 11 bases between them. This TCR derives from a human donor who donated a stem cell graft to a child with SCID. The chain recombines TRBV7-2 with TRBJ1-4, with a tentative D call TRBD1 (5 bases). The input for sequencing was PBMCs from the stem cell graft donor, taken from the stem cell graft. The CDR3 DNA reads as TGTGCCAGCAGCTTAGGGTTCGGGGGAGAAAAACTGTTTTTT. This gives the protein CASSLGFGGEKLFF.